This T cell receptor (beta chain) came from a study of identical twins. V gave up 1 base and J gave up 7 bases, with 11 bases separating them. This CDR3 is 13 amino acids long. TCRdb re-analysed the 5' RACE reads in MiXCR, keeping a single row per CDR3 protein. The profile shows some 660,000 distinct CDR3 sequences, approximately 9% of them singletons. Regarding the study as a whole: Beta out-of-frame twin sharing showed a weaker excess.

This clonotype was picked up many times. The antigen remains undetermined. These same data were also listed under a study on yellow fever vaccine responses in identical twins.

Material: PBMCs. The source is a young woman in good health. The J gene is TRBJ2-7, the V gene TRBV12-3 or TRBV12-4; D possibly matches TRBD1 or TRBD2 (6 bases each). The CDR3 DNA follows: TGTGCCAGCAGTTTAGGGGGGGCGGGGGAGCAGTACTTC. Amino acid sequence: CASSLGGAGEQYF.